Listed below are T cell receptor beta chains from one sample, sequenced in a study of radiation and T cells in renal cell carcinoma. Assay used: immunoSEQ multiplex PCR; TCRdb lists only in-frame clones, some missing. The sample lists some 97,000 clones; 80% to 90% were seen once. The sequencing used blood, collected from a patient whose treatment included radiotherapy and nephrectomy. The origin of the receptors is a man between 60 and 75 years old with renal cell carcinoma. The conserved cysteine and the conserved F or W are not part of the CDR3 here.

j_gene | v_gene | len | CDR3aa
TRBJ2-4 | TRBV6-1 | 13 | ASSEARLAGVIQY
TRBJ1-1 | TRBV4-2 | 13 | ASSQVIGLNTEAF
TRBJ2-3 | TRBV19 | 13 | ASEGPGGYTDTQY
TRBJ1-5 | TRBV5-6 | 13 | ASSLGQFSNQPQH
TRBJ2-5 | TRBV7-9 | 13 | ASSRGGLLGETQY
TRBJ2-2 | TRBV11-3 | 13 | ASSFSRANTGELF
TRBJ2-7 | TRBV9 | 12 | ASSAPGLANEQY
TRBJ2-3 | TRBV7-2 | 11 | ASSLRQGDTQY
TRBJ1-4 | TRBV7-2 | 14 | ASSAFSGTVNEKLF
TRBJ2-2 | TRBV27 | 15 | ASSLGIRGRKTGELF
TRBJ2-3 | TRBV7-2 | 16 | ASSINPPGGRVTDTQY
TRBJ2-3 | TRBV7-9 | 11 | ASASGSRDTQY
TRBJ2-4 | TRBV11-1 | 12 | ASSPSRGLGIQY
TRBJ2-6 | TRBV16 | 14 | ASSQSGISGANVLT
TRBJ1-5 | TRBV30 | 12 | AWSGGQVNQPQH
TRBJ2-5 | TRBV5-4 | 13 | ASSLVGREEETQY
TRBJ1-5 | TRBV30 | 12 | AWSLGRVGQPQH
TRBJ2-6 | TRBV6-1 | 12 | ASSVASGANVLT
TRBJ2-7 | TRBV5-4 | 11 | ASSPGGPYEQY
TRBJ2-2 | TRBV28 | 17 | ASSPEGSRREGHSGELF
TRBJ2-3 | TRBV10-3 | 12 | AITGGYGTDTQY
TRBJ1-1 | TRBV11-1 | 12 | ASTGDREWTEAF
TRBJ2-1 | TRBV19 | 12 | ASSTEGINNEQF
TRBJ2-7 | TRBV15 | 13 | ATSRGTSATYEQY
TRBJ2-1 | TRBV5-1 | 13 | ASSLNSGRKNEQF
TRBJ1-1 | TRBV28 | 11 | ASSWRANTEAF
TRBJ2-5 | TRBV27 | 16 | ASPIPHSPGGGQETQY
TRBJ2-7 | TRBV18 | 13 | ASSVRDRGNYEQY
TRBJ2-7 | TRBV10-3 | 9 | AISENYEQY
TRBJ2-7 | TRBV10-1 | 14 | ASSESSAVPNYEQY
TRBJ2-7 | TRBV27 | 12 | ASSLGTGVLEQY
TRBJ1-2 | TRBV6-4 | 12 | ASSTGLGGLGYT
TRBJ1-2 | TRBV10-2 | 11 | ASSVDRAAGYT
TRBJ2-7 | TRBV6-5 | 12 | ASSRGQVVYEQY
TRBJ2-2 | TRBV19 | 14 | ASSVLTSGGPGELF
TRBJ2-3 | TRBV28 | 18 | ASSPPPGGSYKRVTDTQY
TRBJ2-2 | TRBV7-8 | 13 | ASSSVAGGAGELF
TRBJ2-5 | TRBV19 | 11 | ASSFLGSETQY
TRBJ2-5 | TRBV6-5 | 13 | ASRSAGQTAETQY
TRBJ2-7 | TRBV7-9 | 10 | ASARGTYEQY
TRBJ1-5 | TRBV19 | 13 | ASSIAAGGDQPQH
TRBJ1-4 | TRBV5-8 | 13 | ASSSGAFGEEKLF
TRBJ1-5 | TRBV2 | 15 | ASSQNLQGAGNQPQH
TRBJ2-3 | TRBV4-2 | 13 | ASSLITRASHTQY
TRBJ2-5 | TRBV18 | 16 | ASSPPKGQGYVQETQY
TRBJ2-3 | TRBV11-3 | 12 | ASSLGGATDTQY
TRBJ2-7 | TRBV5-8 | 14 | ASSLNRDRGSYEQY
TRBJ2-7 | TRBV10-3 | 13 | AISVAASSSYEQY
TRBJ2-5 | TRBV2 | 12 | ASSFSGSQETQY
TRBJ2-3 | TRBV11-2 | 16 | ASSPQPGQGARGDTQY
TRBJ2-7 | TRBV7-2 | 14 | ASSLAGAGRFYEQY
TRBJ2-3 | TRBV9 | 13 | ASSEGDSVADTQY
TRBJ2-5 | TRBV29-1 | 11 | SVEGIFQETQY